Below, 10 T cell receptor beta chains from the same sample are listed, as sequenced in a study of human T cells and chemical hapten exposure. Stated time point: pre-sensitization, week 0. Treatment in this sample: therapeutic diphenylcyclopropenone sensitization with weekly scalp DPC. TCRdb re-derived calls from the RACE reads in MiXCR, one entry per CDR3 protein. Of 350,000 to 450,000 distinct CDR3 sequences in the sample, 5.1% were seen once. Source: whole blood, taken in connection with sensitization to the hapten diphenylcyclopropenone (DPC). The receptors were gathered from a woman aged 45-59 years with alopecia areata. Some clones in this sample may be carry-over from other donors' samples.

This clonotype appeared a few times. One junction end does not reproduce the germline sequence, and a read error may be involved. The chain couples TRBV10-3 to TRBJ2-5; no reliable D call. Germline CDR1 and CDR2: ENHRY and SYGVKD. The CDR3 spans 13 residues. CDR3 in DNA: TGTGCCATCGGCTACGGGCCTGGAGAGGCCCAGTACTTC. It is translated as CAIGYGPGEAQYF.

The CDR3 spells CASSDVLLRGHYGYTF. In nucleotides, the CDR3 is TGTGCCAGCAGTGACGTGTTATTGAGGGGACACTATGGCTACACCTTC. V is TRBV6-1 and J is TRBJ1-2, with D possibly matching TRBD1 (5 bases). CDR1 is MNHNS and CDR2 is SASEGT in the germline V gene. The CDR3 runs 16 residues. Trimming stripped 3 bases from V and 3 bases from J, with 17 bases between.

The chain recombines TRBV27 with TRBJ2-7; D unclear. Germline CDR1 reads MNHEY; CDR2 reads SMNVEV (reference sequence). V lost 3 bases, J lost 4 bases, and 10 bases lay in between. The length of the CDR3 is 13 residues. This CDR3 reads CASSFGAIYEQYF. The CDR3 DNA follows: TGTGCCAGCAGTTTTGGTGCAATTTACGAGCAGTACTTC.

This clonotype has just a few counts. The J gene is TRBJ2-7, the V gene TRBV28, with 10 bases that match TRBD1. The CDR3 runs to 19 residues. The V gene's germline CDR1 is MDHEN and CDR2 SYDVKM. Trimming cost V 5 bases and J 0 bases; bases outside gene matches: 16. The CDR3 sequence: CASSPTRDRGSGVSYEQYF. The CDR3, as DNA: TGTGCCAGCAGTCCAACCCGGGACAGGGGTAGCGGGGTCTCCTACGAGCAGTACTTC.

The sample holds many counts of this clonotype. The chain is built from TRBV3-1 and TRBJ2-3; D remains unclear. V gave up 4 bases and J gave up 2 bases, with 10 bases separating them. Germline assignment: CDR1 LGHDT and CDR2 YNNKEL (reference sequence). The length of the CDR3 is 14 residues. The CDR3 is CASSPGEDTDTQYF. DNA for the CDR3: TGTGCCAGCAGCCCTGGTGAAGACACAGATACGCAGTATTTT.

There are a few counts of this clonotype. The chain employs TRBV3-1 and TRBJ2-3; 10 nucleotides agree with TRBD1. The V and J ends lost 3 bases and 5 bases, in that order; junction bases with no gene match: 5. CDR1 is LGHDT, CDR2 YNNKEL, per germline (reference sequence). The CDR3 loop spans 15 amino acids. The CDR3 sequence is CASSHSTGGQDTQYF. CDR3 nucleotides: TGTGCCAGCAGCCATTCGACAGGGGGCCAAGATACGCAGTATTTT.

A word on this clonotype: This CDR3 is missing its conserved last phenylalanine or tryptophan, likely due to a read error. This CDR3 reads CASSFSLGTDTQYL. In DNA, the CDR3 is TGCGCCAGCAGCTTTTCTTTAGGGACAGATACGCAGTATCTT. The chain uses TRBV5-1 and TRBJ2-3; D ambiguous. The CDR3 is made up of 14 amino acids. Deletions cut 2 bases from V and 3 bases from J, with 10 bases between. Germline loops: CDR1 SGHRS, CDR2 YFSETQ.

This clonotype was detected ten times or more. The chain links TRBV2 to TRBJ1-1; a weak D match, TRBD1 (6 bases). Germline CDR1 SNHLY, CDR2 FYNNEI. This CDR3 contains 13 residues. The germline V and J ends were trimmed by 3 bases and 2 bases, with 7 bases remaining between them. CDR3 DNA: TGTGCCAGCAGTGAGGACAGAAACACTGAAGCTTTCTTT. Protein product: CASSEDRNTEAFF.

In its sample, this clonotype was seen many times. The chain couples TRBV24-1 to TRBJ2-7; D remains unclear. Trimming removed 2 bases at V and 0 bases at J, with 10 bases between. The CDR3 length is 15 residues. CDR1 and CDR2 from the germline V gene are KGHDR and SFDVKD. CDR3 coding DNA: TGTGCCACCAGTGATTCCCAGGCGAGCTCCTACGAGCAGTACTTC. It yields the protein CATSDSQASSYEQYF.

This chain joins TRBV20-1 and TRBJ1-4; 9 positions match TRBD1. CDR3 length: 13 residues. Germline trimming cut 3 bases from V and 5 bases from J; bases unmatched to any gene: 1. Germline CDR1 and CDR2: DFQATT and SNEGSKA (reference sequence). DNA of the CDR3: TGCAGTGCTAGGGGACAGGGAAATGAAAAACTGTTTTTT. Its protein is CSARGQGNEKLFF.